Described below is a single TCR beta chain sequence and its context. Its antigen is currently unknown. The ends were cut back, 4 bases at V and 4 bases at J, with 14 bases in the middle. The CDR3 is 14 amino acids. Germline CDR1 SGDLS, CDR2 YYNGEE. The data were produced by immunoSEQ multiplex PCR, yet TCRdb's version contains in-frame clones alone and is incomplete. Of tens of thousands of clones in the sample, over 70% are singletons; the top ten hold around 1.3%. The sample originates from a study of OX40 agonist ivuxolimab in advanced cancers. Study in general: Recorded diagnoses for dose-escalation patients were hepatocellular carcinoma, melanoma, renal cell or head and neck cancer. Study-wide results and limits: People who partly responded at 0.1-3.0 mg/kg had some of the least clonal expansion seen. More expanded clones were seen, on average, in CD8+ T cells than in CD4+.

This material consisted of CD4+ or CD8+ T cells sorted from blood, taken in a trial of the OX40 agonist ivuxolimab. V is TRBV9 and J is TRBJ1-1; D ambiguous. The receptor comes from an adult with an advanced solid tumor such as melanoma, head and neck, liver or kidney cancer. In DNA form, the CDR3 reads TGTGCCAGCAGCTCTGAGGAATGGGGCACTGAAGCTTTCTTT. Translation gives CASSSEEWGTEAFF.